This is a list of T cell receptor beta chains from one sample in a study of cytomegalovirus exposure and HLA in healthy donors. Generated by immunoSEQ multiplex PCR, the TCRdb table keeps only in-frame clones and is missing some. The sample consists of roughly 110,000 clones, about 70% of them appearing once. The source material was PBMCs. The receptors were sampled from a woman between 40 and 55 years old in good health and CMV-seropositive. The CDR3 runs from the conserved cysteine through the conserved F or W. Fields, in order: J gene, D gene, clone size, V gene, CDR3 protein, CDR3 DNA. A D gene is named only where the DNA matches it firmly. Rows may omit the clone size; those that give it use once, few, many or a size class.

TRBJ1-6 | NA | NA | TRBV4-1 | CASSQDRFPGNSPLHF | TGCGCCAGCAGCCAAGATCGATTTCCCGGTAATTCACCCCTCCACTTT
TRBJ1-6 | NA | few | TRBV4-1 | CASSQLGTINSPLHF | TGCGCCAGCAGCCAACTGGGGACAATAAATTCACCCCTCCACTTT
TRBJ2-1 | NA | few | TRBV5-1 | CASSLVGGPNNEQFF | TGCGCCAGCAGCTTGGTGGGGGGACCAAACAATGAGCAGTTCTTC
TRBJ1-6 | TRBD1 | NA | TRBV6-5 | CASSPRDRNSPLHF | TGTGCCAGCAGTCCCCGGGACAGAAATTCACCCCTCCACTTT
TRBJ1-5 | TRBD1 | NA | TRBV5-5 | CASSFGDREHQPQHF | TGTGCCAGCAGCTTTGGCGACAGGGAACATCAGCCCCAGCATTTT
TRBJ2-1 | TRBD2 | NA | TRBV19 | CASRRTSGGNEQFF | TGTGCCAGTAGGAGGACTAGCGGGGGCAATGAGCAGTTCTTC
TRBJ2-7 | TRBD1 | NA | TRBV6-1 | CASSGGQMSSYEQYF | TGTGCCAGTAGTGGGGGACAGATGAGCTCCTACGAGCAGTACTTC
TRBJ2-7 | NA | NA | TRBV4-1 | CASSQLGGPYEQYF | TGCGCCAGCAGCCAGTTGGGGGGGCCTTACGAGCAGTACTTC
TRBJ1-2 | TRBD1 | NA | TRBV6-5 | CASSYVGQGADGYTF | TGTGCCAGCAGTTATGTGGGACAGGGGGCTGATGGCTACACCTTC
TRBJ1-1 | NA | NA | TRBV5-1 | CASSPGTHTNTEAFF | TGCGCCAGCAGCCCAGGGACACATACCAACACTGAAGCTTTCTTT
TRBJ1-6 | NA | NA | TRBV27 | CASSWQGGSPLHF | TGTGCCAGCAGTTGGCAGGGAGGATCACCCCTCCACTTT
TRBJ2-7 | NA | NA | TRBV10-3 | CATTQDGSSYEQYF | TGTGCCACCACGCAGGACGGGAGCTCCTACGAGCAGTACTTC
TRBJ1-1 | TRBD1 | NA | TRBV14 | CATARATGTEAFF | TGTGCCACCGCGAGGGCGACAGGGACTGAAGCTTTCTTT
TRBJ2-5 | NA | NA | TRBV2 | CASSPTSRGRETQYF | TGTGCCAGCAGTCCAACCTCCCGAGGTAGAGAGACCCAGTACTTC
TRBJ1-1 | TRBD1 | NA | TRBV7-2 | CASGRGTEAFF | TGTGCCAGCGGCAGGGGGACTGAAGCTTTCTTT
TRBJ1-1 | TRBD1 | NA | TRBV6-4 | CASSGQGGSEAFF | TGTGCCAGCAGTGGACAGGGTGGTTCTGAAGCTTTCTTT